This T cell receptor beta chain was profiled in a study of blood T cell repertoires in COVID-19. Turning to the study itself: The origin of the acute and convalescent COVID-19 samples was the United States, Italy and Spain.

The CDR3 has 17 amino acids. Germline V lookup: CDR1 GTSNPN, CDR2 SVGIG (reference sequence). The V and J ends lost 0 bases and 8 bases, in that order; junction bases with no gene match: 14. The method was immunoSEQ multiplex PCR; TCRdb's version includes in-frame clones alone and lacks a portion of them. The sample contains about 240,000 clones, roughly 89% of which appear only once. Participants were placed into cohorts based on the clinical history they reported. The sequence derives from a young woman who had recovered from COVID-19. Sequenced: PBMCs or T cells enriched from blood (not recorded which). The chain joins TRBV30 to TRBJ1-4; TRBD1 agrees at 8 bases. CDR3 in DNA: TGTGCCTGGAGTGTAGGGTGGGTGGGACAGGTCGGAGAAAAACTGTTTTTT. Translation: CAWSVGWVGQVGEKLFF. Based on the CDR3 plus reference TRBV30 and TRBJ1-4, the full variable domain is SQTIHQWPATLVQPVGSPLSLECTVEGTSNPNLYWYRQAAGRGLQLLFYSVGIGQISSEVPQNLSASRPQDRQFILSSKKLLLSDSGFYLCAWSVGWVGQVGEKLFFGSGTQLSVL.